This T cell receptor beta chain was identified during a study of cytomegalovirus exposure and HLA in healthy donors. The study, taken as a whole, reports: With DRB1 most and HLA-C fewest, TCR association rates differed between HLA loci in a later analysis.

Comments on this clone: Antigen: not known.

V trimming: 6 bases; J trimming: 2 bases; junction bases outside the gene matches: 3. Per germline, CDR1 MNHNS and CDR2 SASEGT. This CDR3 is 13 amino acids long. Each donor was nominally healthy when sampled (though unrecorded immune exposures were likely). The PCR employed 60 Vbeta primers together with 13 Jbeta primers. Measured with immunoSEQ multiplex PCR; TCRdb has only the in-frame clones, and not every one. The table has roughly 150,000 clones, almost 80% seen once. The chain uses TRBV6-1 and TRBJ1-1, with 7 bases fitting TRBD1. The specimen sequenced was PBMCs. The TCR was taken from a male donor in good health and CMV-seronegative. The CDR3 DNA reads TGTGCCAGCAGGGGGACAGTTAACACTGAAGCTTTCTTT. Its translation: CASRGTVNTEAFF.